Listed below are T cell receptor beta chains from one sample, sequenced in a study of blood T cells in healthy people across ages. TCRdb re-called the 5' RACE reads with MiXCR, one entry per CDR3 protein. The table includes 1.5 million to 2 million distinct CDR3 sequences, about 39% detected once. The sequenced sample consisted of blood. These TCRs come from a human donor in good health. Both conserved end residues are part of each CDR3. The order of the fields is D gene, clone size, V gene, J gene, CDR3 protein, CDR3 DNA. D genes are given only for firm matches. Size is stated for part of the rows, as once, few or many counts, or as a class when the clone is expanded.

>.|.|TRBV7-9|TRBJ1-5
CASSLANQGVGQPQHF
TGTGCCAGCAGCCTAGCCAATCAGGGAGTCGGTCAGCCCCAGCATTTT
>.|.|TRBV20-1|TRBJ2-7
CSAPRFAGAKGGEQYF
TGCAGTGCCCCGCGATTTGCGGGGGCGAAGGGCGGCGAGCAGTACTTC
>TRBD2|few|TRBV7-9|TRBJ2-3
CASSPHQRGNTDTQYF
TGTGCCAGCAGCCCACACCAGCGGGGGAACACAGATACGCAGTATTTT
>.|.|TRBV6-2/TRBV6-3|TRBJ1-4
CASKRGLNEKLFF
TGTGCCAGCAAAAGAGGACTTAATGAAAAACTGTTTTTT
>TRBD1|few|TRBV12-3/TRBV12-4|TRBJ1-2
CASTRTGKGYGYTF
TGTGCCAGCACCCGGACAGGGAAGGGCTATGGCTACACCTTC
>TRBD1|.|TRBV12-3/TRBV12-4|TRBJ1-5
CASSPSGWGQTKVPQHF
TGTGCCAGCAGTCCCTCCGGCTGGGGACAGACTAAAGTGCCCCAGCATTTT
>TRBD2|.|TRBV7-8|TRBJ2-3
CASSLVRLAGGRTDTQYF
TGTGCCAGCAGCTTAGTACGTTTAGCGGGGGGCCGCACAGATACGCAGTATTTT
>.|.|TRBV2|TRBJ2-5
CATSTGGLGGETQYF
TGTGCCACCAGCACTGGGGGTCTCGGCGGGGAGACCCAGTACTTC
>TRBD2|.|TRBV7-9|TRBJ2-1
CASSSWTSGDNERFF
TGTGCCAGCAGCTCCTGGACTAGCGGTGATAATGAGCGGTTCTTC
>.|.|TRBV5-1|TRBJ1-1
CASSFSGTDEAFF
TGCGCCAGCAGCTTTTCCGGGACTGACGAAGCTTTCTTT
>TRBD2|once|TRBV5-8|TRBJ2-1
CASSWGNLAGGHYEQFF
TGTGCCAGCAGCTGGGGGAACCTAGCGGGGGGGCACTATGAGCAGTTCTTC
>.|.|TRBV10-3|TRBJ2-1
CAIGALGRKSYNEQFF
TGTGCCATCGGGGCTTTAGGGAGAAAATCCTACAATGAGCAGTTCTTC
>.|few|TRBV7-2|TRBJ2-3
CASSLIPDTSTDTQYF
TGTGCCAGCAGCTTGATTCCGGACACGAGCACAGATACGCAGTATTTT
>TRBD1|few|TRBV10-3|TRBJ1-1
CAIRDRVRDTEAFF
TGTGCCATCAGGGACAGGGTTAGGGACACTGAAGCTTTCTTT
>TRBD1|.|TRBV7-2|TRBJ2-2
CASSPRQGQAGELFF
TGTGCCAGCAGCCCGCGACAGGGGCAGGCCGGGGAGCTGTTTTTT
>.|.|TRBV6-5|TRBJ1-2
CASSPFRGLYYGYTF
TGTGCCAGCAGCCCCTTTAGGGGCCTATACTATGGCTACACCTTC
>.|.|TRBV7-9|TRBJ2-1
CASSLTFSDAEQFF
TGTGCCAGCAGCTTAACTTTTTCGGATGCTGAGCAGTTCTTC